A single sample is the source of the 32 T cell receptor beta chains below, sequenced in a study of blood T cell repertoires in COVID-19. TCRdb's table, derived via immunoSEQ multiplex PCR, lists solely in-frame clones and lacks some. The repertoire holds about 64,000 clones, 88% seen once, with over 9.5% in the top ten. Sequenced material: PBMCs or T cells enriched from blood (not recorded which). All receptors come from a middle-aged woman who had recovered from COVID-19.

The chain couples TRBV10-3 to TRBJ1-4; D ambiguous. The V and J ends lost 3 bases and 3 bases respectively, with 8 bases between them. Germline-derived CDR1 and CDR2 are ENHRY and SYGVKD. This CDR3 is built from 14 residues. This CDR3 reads CAISDRGSNEKLFF. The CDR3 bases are TGTGCCATCAGTGATCGAGGGTCTAATGAAAAACTGTTTTTT.

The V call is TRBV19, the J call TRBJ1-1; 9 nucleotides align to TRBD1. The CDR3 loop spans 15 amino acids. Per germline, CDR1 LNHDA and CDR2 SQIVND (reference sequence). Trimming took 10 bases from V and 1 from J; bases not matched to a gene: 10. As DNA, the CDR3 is TGTGCCACCGTGTTGACAGGGGGAGGGAACACTGAAGCTTTCTTT. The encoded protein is CATVLTGGGNTEAFF.

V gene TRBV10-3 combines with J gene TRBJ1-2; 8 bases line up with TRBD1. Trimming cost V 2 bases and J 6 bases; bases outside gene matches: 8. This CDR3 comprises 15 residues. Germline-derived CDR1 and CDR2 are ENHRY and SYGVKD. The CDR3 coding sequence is TGTGCCATCAGTGAGGGACAGGGTGAGGCAGATGGCTACACCTTC. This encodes CAISEGQGEADGYTF.

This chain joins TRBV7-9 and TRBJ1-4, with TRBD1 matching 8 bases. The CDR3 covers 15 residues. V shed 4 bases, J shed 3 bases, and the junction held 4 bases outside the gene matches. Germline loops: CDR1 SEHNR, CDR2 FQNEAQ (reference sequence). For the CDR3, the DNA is TGTGCCAGCAGCTCCGACAGGGGACCTAATGAAAAACTGTTTTTT. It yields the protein CASSSDRGPNEKLFF. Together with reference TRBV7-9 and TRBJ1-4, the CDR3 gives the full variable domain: DTGVSQNPRHKITKRGQNVTFRCDPISEHNRLYWYRQTLGQGPEFLTYFQNEAQLEKSRLLSDRFSAERPKGSFSTLEIQRTEQGDSAMYLCASSSDRGPNEKLFFGSGTQLSVL.

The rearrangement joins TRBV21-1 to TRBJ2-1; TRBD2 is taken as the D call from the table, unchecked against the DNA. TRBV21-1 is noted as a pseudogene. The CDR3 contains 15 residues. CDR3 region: CASSKATGSHNEQFF. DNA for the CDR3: TGTGCCAGCAGCAAAGCGACGGGGAGCCATAATGAGCAGTTCTTC.

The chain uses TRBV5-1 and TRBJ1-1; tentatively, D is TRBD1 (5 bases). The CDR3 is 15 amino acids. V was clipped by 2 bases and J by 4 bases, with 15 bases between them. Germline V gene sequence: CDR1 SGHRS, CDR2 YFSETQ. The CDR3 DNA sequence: TGCGCCAGCAGCTTTTCGGCAGGGCATACCACTGAAGCTTTCTTT. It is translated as CASSFSAGHTTEAFF.

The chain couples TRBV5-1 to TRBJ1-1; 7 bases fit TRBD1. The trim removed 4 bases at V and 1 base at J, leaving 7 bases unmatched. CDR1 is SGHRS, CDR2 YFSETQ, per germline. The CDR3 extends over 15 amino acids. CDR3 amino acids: CASSGDREGNTEAFF. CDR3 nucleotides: TGCGCCAGCAGCGGAGACAGGGAAGGGAACACTGAAGCTTTCTTT. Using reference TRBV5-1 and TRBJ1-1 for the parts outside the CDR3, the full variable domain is KAGVTQTPRYLIKTRGQQVTLSCSPISGHRSVSWYQQTPGQGLQFLFEYFSETQRNKGNFPGRFSGRQFSNSRSEMNVSTLELGDSALYLCASSGDREGNTEAFFGQGTRLTVV.

The CDR3 loop reads CATSTERNIQYF. Here the CDR3 DNA reads TGTGCCACCAGCACGGAGAGAAACATTCAGTACTTC. The rearrangement links TRBV15 to TRBJ2-4; D gene uncertain. Germline assignment: CDR1 LNHNV and CDR2 YYDKDF (reference sequence). The CDR3 runs to 12 residues. Deletions cut 4 bases from V and 6 bases from J, with 7 bases between.

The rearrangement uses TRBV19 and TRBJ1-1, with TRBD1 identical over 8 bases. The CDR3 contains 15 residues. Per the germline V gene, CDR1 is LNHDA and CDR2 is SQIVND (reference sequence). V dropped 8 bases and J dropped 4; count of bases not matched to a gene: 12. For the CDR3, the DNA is TGTGCCAGTGCCAGACGCCGGACAGGGATCACTGAAGCTTTCTTT. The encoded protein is CASARRRTGITEAFF. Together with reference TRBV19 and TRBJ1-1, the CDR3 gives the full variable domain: DGGITQSPKYLFRKEGQNVTLSCEQNLNHDAMYWYRQDPGQGLRLIYYSQIVNDFQKGDIAEGYSVSREKKESFPLTVTSAQKNPTAFYLCASARRRTGITEAFFGQGTRLTVV.

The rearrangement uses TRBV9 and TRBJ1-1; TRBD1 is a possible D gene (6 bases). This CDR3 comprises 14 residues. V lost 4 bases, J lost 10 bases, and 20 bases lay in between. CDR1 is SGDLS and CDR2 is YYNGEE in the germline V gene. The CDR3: CASSPPGWEQGAFF. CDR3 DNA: TGTGCCAGCAGCCCCCCAGGATGGGAACAGGGAGCTTTCTTT.

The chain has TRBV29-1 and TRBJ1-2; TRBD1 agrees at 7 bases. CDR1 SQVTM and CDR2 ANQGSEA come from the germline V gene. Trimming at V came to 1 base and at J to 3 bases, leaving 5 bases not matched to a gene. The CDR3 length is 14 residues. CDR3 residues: CSVEARDSHYGYTF. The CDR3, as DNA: TGCAGCGTTGAAGCTCGGGACAGCCACTATGGCTACACCTTC.

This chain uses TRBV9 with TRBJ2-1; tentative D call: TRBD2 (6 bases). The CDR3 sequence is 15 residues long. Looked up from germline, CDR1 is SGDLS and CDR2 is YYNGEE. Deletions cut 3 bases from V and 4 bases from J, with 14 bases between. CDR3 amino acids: CASSGGTGIYNEQFF. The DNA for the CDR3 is TGTGCCAGCAGCGGCGGGACTGGAATATACAATGAGCAGTTCTTC.

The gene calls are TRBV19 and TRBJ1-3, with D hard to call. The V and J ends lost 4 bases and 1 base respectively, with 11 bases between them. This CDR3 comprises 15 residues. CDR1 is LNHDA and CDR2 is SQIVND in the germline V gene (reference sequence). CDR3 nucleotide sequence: TGTGCCAGTAGTACGCTTCAACAATCTGGAAACACCATATATTTT. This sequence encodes CASSTLQQSGNTIYF.

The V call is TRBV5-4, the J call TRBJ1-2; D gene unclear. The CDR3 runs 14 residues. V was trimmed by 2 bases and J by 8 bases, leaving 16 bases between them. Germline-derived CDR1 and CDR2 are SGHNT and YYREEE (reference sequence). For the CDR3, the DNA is TGTGCCAGCAGCTTAGCCGGGGTGAGGAGAGGCTACACCTTC. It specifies CASSLAGVRRGYTF.

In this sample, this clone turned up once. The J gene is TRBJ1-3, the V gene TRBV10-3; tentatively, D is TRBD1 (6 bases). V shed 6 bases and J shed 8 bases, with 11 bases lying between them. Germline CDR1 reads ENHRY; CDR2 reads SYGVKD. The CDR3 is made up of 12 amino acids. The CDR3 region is CAIRDRGDTIYF. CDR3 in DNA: TGTGCCATCAGGGACAGAGGGGACACCATATATTTT.

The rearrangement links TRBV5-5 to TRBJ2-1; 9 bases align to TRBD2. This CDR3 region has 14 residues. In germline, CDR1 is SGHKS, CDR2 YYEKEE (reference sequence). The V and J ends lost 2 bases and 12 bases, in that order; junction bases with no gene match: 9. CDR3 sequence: CASSLGTSPRTQFF. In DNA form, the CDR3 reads TGTGCCAGCAGCTTAGGGACTAGCCCCCGCACGCAGTTCTTC.

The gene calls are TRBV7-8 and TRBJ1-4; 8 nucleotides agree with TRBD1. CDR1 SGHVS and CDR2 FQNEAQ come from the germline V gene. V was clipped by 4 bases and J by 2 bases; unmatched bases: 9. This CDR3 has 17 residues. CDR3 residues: CASSYSLRQGTNEKLFF. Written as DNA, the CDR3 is TGTGCCAGCAGCTACAGCTTACGACAGGGGACTAATGAAAAACTGTTTTTT.

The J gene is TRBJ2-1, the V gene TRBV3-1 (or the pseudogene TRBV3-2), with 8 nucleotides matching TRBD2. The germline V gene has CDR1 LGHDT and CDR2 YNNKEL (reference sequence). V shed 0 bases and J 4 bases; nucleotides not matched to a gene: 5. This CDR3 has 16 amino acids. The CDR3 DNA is TGTGCCAGCAGCCAAGATAGCGGGACAACTTACAATGAGCAGTTCTTC. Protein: CASSQDSGTTYNEQFF.

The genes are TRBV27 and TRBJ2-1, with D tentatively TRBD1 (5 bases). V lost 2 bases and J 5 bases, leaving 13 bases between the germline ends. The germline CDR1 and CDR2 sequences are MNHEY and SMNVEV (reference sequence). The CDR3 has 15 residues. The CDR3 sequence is CASSLRQKQDNEQFF. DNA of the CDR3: TGTGCCAGCAGTTTAAGGCAAAAACAGGACAATGAGCAGTTCTTC.

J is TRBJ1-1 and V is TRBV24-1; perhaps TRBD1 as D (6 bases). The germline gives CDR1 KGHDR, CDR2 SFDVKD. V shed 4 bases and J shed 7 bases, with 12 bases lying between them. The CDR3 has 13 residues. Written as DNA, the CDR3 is TGTGCCACCAGTGACCGGGACAATGGTGAAGCTTTCTTT. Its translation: CATSDRDNGEAFF.

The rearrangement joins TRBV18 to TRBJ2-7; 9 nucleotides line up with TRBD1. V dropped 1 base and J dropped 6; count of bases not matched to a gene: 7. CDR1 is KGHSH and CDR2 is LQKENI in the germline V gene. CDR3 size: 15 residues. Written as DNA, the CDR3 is TGTGCCAGCTCACCACTCCGGGACAGGGAAAGCGAGCAGTACTTC. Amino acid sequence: CASSPLRDRESEQYF.

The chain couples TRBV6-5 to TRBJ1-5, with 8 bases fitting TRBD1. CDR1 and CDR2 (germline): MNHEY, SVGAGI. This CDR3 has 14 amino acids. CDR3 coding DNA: TGTGCGACCAGGACAGGGACGGGCAATCAGCCCCAGCATTTT. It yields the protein CATRTGTGNQPQHF.

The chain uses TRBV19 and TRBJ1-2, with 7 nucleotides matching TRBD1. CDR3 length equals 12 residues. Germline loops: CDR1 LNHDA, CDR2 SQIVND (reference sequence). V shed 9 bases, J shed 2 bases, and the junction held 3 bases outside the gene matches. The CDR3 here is CASQGQNYGYTF. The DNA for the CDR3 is TGTGCCAGCCAGGGACAGAACTATGGCTACACCTTC.

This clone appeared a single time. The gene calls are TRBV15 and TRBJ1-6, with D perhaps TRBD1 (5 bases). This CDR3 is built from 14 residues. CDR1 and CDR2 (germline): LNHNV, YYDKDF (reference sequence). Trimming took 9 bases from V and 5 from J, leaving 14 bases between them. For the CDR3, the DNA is TGTGCCACTCGACAGTCGGGAGATAATTCACCCCTCCACTTT. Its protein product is CATRQSGDNSPLHF.

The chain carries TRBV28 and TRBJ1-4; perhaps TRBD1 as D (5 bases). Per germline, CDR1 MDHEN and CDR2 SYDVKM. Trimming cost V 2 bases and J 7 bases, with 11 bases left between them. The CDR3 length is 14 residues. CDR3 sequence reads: CASSLRQKIEKLFF. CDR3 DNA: TGTGCCAGCAGTTTAAGACAGAAGATTGAAAAACTGTTTTTT.

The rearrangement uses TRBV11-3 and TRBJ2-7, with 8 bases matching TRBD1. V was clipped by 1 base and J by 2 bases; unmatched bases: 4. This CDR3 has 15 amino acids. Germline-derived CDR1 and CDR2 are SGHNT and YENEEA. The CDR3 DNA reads TGTGCCAGCAGCTTAGTTCCGGGACAGGCCTACGAGCAGTACTTC. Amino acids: CASSLVPGQAYEQYF.

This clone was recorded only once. Here the CDR3 reads CASRTGTETDTQYF. CDR3 DNA sequence: TGTGCCAGCAGAACCGGGACAGAGACAGATACGCAGTATTTT. The gene calls are TRBV2 and TRBJ2-3; 7 bases fit TRBD1. The CDR3 extends over 14 amino acids. From germline, CDR1 is SNHLY and CDR2 FYNNEI. The V and J ends lost 6 bases and 3 bases, in that order; junction bases with no gene match: 6.

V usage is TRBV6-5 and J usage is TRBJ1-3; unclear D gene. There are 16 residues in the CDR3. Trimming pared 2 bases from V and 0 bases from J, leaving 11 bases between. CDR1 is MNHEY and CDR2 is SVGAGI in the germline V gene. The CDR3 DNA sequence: TGTGCCAGCAGTTACGGAGCGTCCAGCTCTGGAAACACCATATATTTT. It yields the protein CASSYGASSSGNTIYF.

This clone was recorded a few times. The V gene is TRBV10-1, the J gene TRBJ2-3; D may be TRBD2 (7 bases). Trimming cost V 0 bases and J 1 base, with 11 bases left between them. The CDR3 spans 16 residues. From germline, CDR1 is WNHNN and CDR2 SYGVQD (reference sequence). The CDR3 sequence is CASSESPGGGTDTQYF. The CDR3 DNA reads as TGCGCCAGCAGTGAGTCGCCGGGGGGCGGCACAGATACGCAGTATTTT.

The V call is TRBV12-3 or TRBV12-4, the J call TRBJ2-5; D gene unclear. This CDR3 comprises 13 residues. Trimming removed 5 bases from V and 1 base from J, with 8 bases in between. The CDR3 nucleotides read TGTGCCAGCAGTCAGGATACCCAAGAGACCCAGTACTTC. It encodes CASSQDTQETQYF.

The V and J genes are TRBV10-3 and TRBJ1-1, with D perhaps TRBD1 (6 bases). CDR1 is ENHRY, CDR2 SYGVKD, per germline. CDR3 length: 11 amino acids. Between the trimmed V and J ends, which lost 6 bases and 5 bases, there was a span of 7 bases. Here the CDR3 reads CAIRRGTEAFF. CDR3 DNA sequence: TGTGCCATCAGGAGGGGGACTGAAGCTTTCTTT.

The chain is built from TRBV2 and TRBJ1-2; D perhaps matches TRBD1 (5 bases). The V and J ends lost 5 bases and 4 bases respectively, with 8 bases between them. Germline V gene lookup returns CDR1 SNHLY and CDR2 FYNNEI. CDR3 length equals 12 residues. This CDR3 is CASSTTGYGYTF. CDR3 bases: TGTGCCAGCAGTACTACAGGCTATGGCTACACCTTC.